This T cell receptor (beta chain) was recorded in a study of tumor-infiltrating lymphocytes in primary liver carcinoma. Study-level points and caveats: With p = 0.039, the top-250-clone fraction in tumors significantly exceeded that in blood.

For each extraction, RNA and DNA were obtained together from about 21-30 mg of unsorted bulk tissue. The cohort consisted of patients whose primary liver carcinoma was surgically resected. With respect to this clonotype: What it recognizes is unknown. This likely comes from a read error, as the CDR3 has no conserved phenylalanine or tryptophan at its end.

With 500 to 650 ng total RNA as template and a constant-region primer, TCR beta cDNA was made. What produced the TCR beta libraries was three nested multiplex PCR rounds using slightly modified ARM-PCR. It was with TRBV1-TRBV30 forward primers and a C-beta reverse primer that the first two PCR rounds were run, at approximately 10 cycles each. TCRdb re-derived calls from the multiplex PCR reads in MiXCR, one entry per CDR3 protein. The sample includes about 190,000 distinct CDR3 sequences, approximately 86% of them seen just once. The CDR3 sequence is 14 residues long. The germline V gene encodes CDR1 LGHNA and CDR2 YNFKEQ.

The chain joins TRBV4-2 to TRBJ2-1, with D perhaps TRBD2 (5 bases). The sequencing sample was made of tumor tissue from primary liver carcinoma. This receptor was taken from a man aged 40-49 years with primary liver carcinoma and hepatitis B virus infection. The CDR3 region has the DNA TGTGCCAACAGCCAACTAGTGGGATACAATGAGCAGTTCATC. Protein: CANSQLVGYNEQFI.